One and the same sample provided the 7 T cell receptor beta chains below, sequenced in a study of blood T cell repertoires in COVID-19 (TCRdb year 2020). The library was made by the immunoSEQ multiplex PCR assay. TCRdb stores this immuneACCESS table with in-frame sequences only. Part of the clones is absent; in the studies checked, under half of the shortfall reflects unresolved V genes, and no reason is known for the rest. In all, the sample holds over 100,000 clones, and 84% of those were seen once. The ten largest account for under 8% of the sample. Sequenced input: peripheral blood. These receptors were obtained from a woman aged 80 or over with active or convalescent COVID-19.

The chain combines TRBV29-1 with TRBJ2-7, with 13 bases lining up with TRBD2. From germline, CDR1 is SQVTM and CDR2 ANQGSEA. Trimming took 5 bases from V and 3 from J; bases not matched to a gene: 10. There are 16 residues in the CDR3. This CDR3 is CSVYAPGLAGDYEQYF. In nucleotides, the CDR3 is TGCAGCGTTTATGCCCCCGGACTAGCGGGAGACTACGAGCAGTACTTC.

This clone was seen a handful of times. The chain is built from TRBV9 and TRBJ1-1; 8 bases are a match to TRBD1. Trimming cost V 3 bases and J 0 bases; bases outside gene matches: 4. The CDR3 runs 15 residues. Per the germline V gene, CDR1 is SGDLS and CDR2 is YYNGEE. CDR3 nucleotide sequence: TGTGCCAGCAGCGGGGGACAGGATATGAACACTGAAGCTTTCTTT. Protein sequence: CASSGGQDMNTEAFF. The full variable domain, with the rest looked up from reference TRBV9 and TRBJ1-1, is DSGVTQTPKHLITATGQRVTLRCSPRSGDLSVYWYQQSLDQGLQFLIQYYNGEERAKGNILERFSAQQFPDLHSELNLSSLELGDSALYFCASSGGQDMNTEAFFGQGTRLTVV.

The chain links TRBV18 to TRBJ2-3, with 7 bases aligning to TRBD1. The CDR3 has 16 residues. Unmatched junction bases numbered 6, after V lost 0 bases and J lost 3 bases. Germline V gene data show CDR1 as KGHSH and CDR2 as LQKENI. The CDR3 reads CASSPPVRTGTDTQYF. CDR3 bases: TGTGCCAGCTCACCACCAGTGCGGACAGGAACAGATACGCAGTATTTT.

V usage is TRBV30 and J usage is TRBJ2-5, with D tentatively TRBD1 (6 bases). V lost 2 bases and J 5 bases, leaving 15 bases between the germline ends. The CDR3 sequence is 14 residues long. Germline lookup yields CDR1 GTSNPN and CDR2 SVGIG (reference sequence). CDR3 protein: CAWSTSGVRETQYF. The CDR3 DNA is TGTGCCTGGAGTACCTCAGGGGTCCGGGAGACCCAGTACTTC.

This CDR3 reads CASSLSGVRTEAFF. The CDR3 region has the DNA TGTGCCAGCAGTTTATCAGGGGTACGGACTGAAGCTTTCTTT. V gene TRBV27 combines with J gene TRBJ1-1; TRBD1 is a possible D gene (5 bases). Germline values: CDR1 MNHEY, CDR2 SMNVEV (reference sequence). Deletions cut 0 bases from V and 5 bases from J, with 10 bases between. The length of the CDR3 is 14 residues.

The J gene is TRBJ1-2, the V gene TRBV7-9, with a possible D match to TRBD1 (6 bases). The CDR3 spans 15 residues. The germline CDR1 and CDR2 sequences are SEHNR and FQNEAQ (reference sequence). The V end was cut by 1 base, the J end by 5 bases, with 14 bases between. This CDR3 reads CASSLVWTDPYGYTF. The CDR3 nucleotides are TGTGCCAGCAGCTTAGTCTGGACAGACCCTTATGGCTACACCTTC. Filled out from reference TRBV7-9 and TRBJ1-2, the complete variable domain reads DTGVSQNPRHKITKRGQNVTFRCDPISEHNRLYWYRQTLGQGPEFLTYFQNEAQLEKSRLLSDRFSAERPKGSFSTLEIQRTEQGDSAMYLCASSLVWTDPYGYTFGSGTRLTVV.

DNA of the CDR3: TGCGCCAGCAGCTTTTCTGGGGGGACTCCCCAAGAGACCCAGTACTTC. Protein: CASSFSGGTPQETQYF. J is TRBJ2-5 and V is TRBV5-1; tentative D call: TRBD2 (6 bases). This CDR3 is 16 amino acids long. Trimming removed 2 bases at V and 1 base at J, with 15 bases between. Germline loops: CDR1 SGHRS, CDR2 YFSETQ.